This T cell receptor beta chain originates from a study of blood T cell repertoires in COVID-19. Overall study: From the United States, Italy and Spain came samples of acute and convalescent COVID-19. T cells, B-cell-depleted T cells, or PBMCs provided the cDNA or gDNA that served as material.

The CDR3 loop spans 14 amino acids. The V segment lost 5 bases and the J segment 3 bases; nucleotides outside the gene matches: 7. The germline V gene has CDR1 MNHEY and CDR2 SMNVEV (reference sequence). Per the original data handling: Scientists estimated how many nucleated cells there were by amplifying reference gene primers. This table comes from immunoSEQ multiplex PCR, and its TCRdb copy is limited to in-frame clones, with some not included. The V and J calls and clone size are taken from that table; D and trimming were inferred from the DNA. Counted here are 50,000 to 70,000 clones, more than 75% occurring once; the ten biggest clones make up approximately 20%.

This chain joins TRBV27 and TRBJ2-7; 7 bases match TRBD1. The sequenced material came from peripheral blood. This TCR was sampled from a man over 45 with active or convalescent COVID-19. The CDR3 DNA sequence: TGTGCCAGCAGTAGACAGGGTAAAAGCTACGAGCAGTACTTC. This sequence encodes CASSRQGKSYEQYF.